What follows are 27 T cell receptor beta chains derived from one specimen sequenced in a study of blood T cells in healthy people across ages. Next came a second PCR, run for about 7 to 12 cycles, which used a sample-barcoded 5' primer along with a J-beta primer mix. TCRdb re-called the 5' RACE reads with MiXCR, one entry per CDR3 protein. The data show roughly 1.9 million distinct CDR3 sequences, about two fifths seen once. The source material was blood. These receptors were obtained from a human donor in good health.

The table lists this clonotype with a few counts. The rearrangement joins TRBV20-1 to TRBJ2-7; no firm D call. The CDR3 totals 14 residues. Trimming stripped 0 bases from V and 0 bases from J, with 9 bases between. Looked up from germline, CDR1 is DFQATT and CDR2 is SNEGSKA (reference sequence). The CDR3 DNA reads TGCAGTGCTAGAGATGGAGTCTACTCCTACGAGCAGTACTTC. Translation: CSARDGVYSYEQYF.

The genes are TRBV29-1 and TRBJ1-2; perhaps TRBD1 as D (6 bases). V dropped 0 bases and J dropped 8 bases, with 13 bases sitting between them. The germline CDR1 and CDR2 sequences are SQVTM and ANQGSEA. The CDR3 loop spans 13 amino acids. CDR3 loop: CSVEDLGAGGYTF. The CDR3 DNA is TGCAGCGTTGAAGATCTGGGGGCTGGCGGCTACACCTTC.

This clonotype has just one count. The gene calls are TRBV28 and TRBJ1-1, with 11 bases identical to TRBD1. With 5 bases clipped from V and 4 bases from J, the junction kept 9 bases outside the gene matches. The CDR3 is 16 residues long. In germline, CDR1 is MDHEN, CDR2 SYDVKM. The CDR3 coding sequence is TGTGCCAGCAGTCCCCCGGGACAGGGGGGTAGCACTGAAGCTTTCTTT. It specifies CASSPPGQGGSTEAFF.

The chain employs TRBV4-2 and TRBJ2-1; D call uncertain. V dropped 1 base and J dropped 8 bases, with 6 bases sitting between them. Germline V gene data show CDR1 as LGHNA and CDR2 as YNFKEQ. This CDR3 region has 12 residues. The CDR3 here is CASSQGPYEQFF. CDR3 nucleotide sequence: TGTGCCAGCAGCCAAGGGCCTTATGAGCAGTTCTTC.

This clonotype was seen only once. The chain joins TRBV7-9 to TRBJ2-1; D is undetermined. Gene TRBJ2-7 matches the end of the DNA better, so the J call may be wrong. This CDR3 is built from 13 residues. Per the germline V gene, CDR1 is SEHNR and CDR2 is FQNEAQ (reference sequence). CDR3 nucleotide sequence: TGTGCCAGCAGCCCTTCCCCGGGCCGCAAGCAGTACTTC. This encodes CASSPSPGRKQYF.

The chain couples TRBV6-2 or TRBV6-3 to TRBJ2-7; 10 bases fit TRBD2. Trimming took 6 bases from V and 2 from J; bases not matched to a gene: 7. The CDR3 is made up of 15 amino acids. Germline values: CDR1 MNHEY, CDR2 SVGEGT. The CDR3 is CASRDGLAATYEQYF. DNA for the CDR3: TGTGCCAGCAGGGACGGACTAGCGGCAACCTACGAGCAGTACTTC.

This clonotype appeared a few times. This sequence joins TRBV7-3 and TRBJ2-5; maybe TRBD1 (5 bases). The CDR3 has 14 amino acids. Germline V gene sequence: CDR1 SGHTA, CDR2 FQGTGA. Trimming left V 2 bases short and J 4 bases short, with 11 bases between. CDR3 residues: CASSLARAAETQYF. The CDR3, as DNA: TGTGCCAGCAGCTTAGCCAGGGCCGCAGAGACCCAGTACTTC.

The CDR3 here is CASSSPGTVSSYEQYF. The DNA for the CDR3 is TGCGCCAGCAGCAGCCCTGGGACGGTGAGCTCCTACGAGCAGTACTTC. The chain is built from TRBV5-1 and TRBJ2-7; TRBD1 or TRBD2 may be the D gene (5 bases each). Germline CDR1 and CDR2: SGHRS and YFSETQ. This CDR3 contains 16 residues. V was cut by 4 bases and J by 0 bases, with 17 bases left in between.

This clonotype has only a few counts. This sequence joins TRBV12-3 or TRBV12-4 and TRBJ2-3; D might be TRBD1 (5 bases). Trimming took 6 bases from V and 3 from J, leaving 7 bases between them. The CDR3 loop spans 12 amino acids. CDR3 sequence (DNA): TGTGCCAGCAGACAGGAGACAGATACGCAGTATTTT. This sequence encodes CASRQETDTQYF.

The V and J genes are TRBV12-3 or TRBV12-4 and TRBJ1-1; TRBD1 is a possible D gene (5 bases). The CDR3 covers 14 residues. V lost 3 bases and J 5 bases, leaving 13 bases between the germline ends. CDR3 nucleotides: TGTGCCAGCAGTTTCTCTGCGGAGGGGACTGAAGCTTTCTTT. Translated, it gives CASSFSAEGTEAFF.

This clonotype came up a few times. The J gene is TRBJ2-1, the V gene TRBV7-2; D perhaps matches TRBD1 (5 bases). Germline V CDR1 and CDR2: SGHTA, FQGNSA. The CDR3 runs to 17 residues. The V and J ends lost 1 base and 0 bases respectively, with 13 bases between them. The CDR3 loop is CASSLGVTGSSYNEQFF. The CDR3 region has the DNA TGTGCCAGCAGCTTAGGCGTAACAGGCAGCTCCTACAATGAGCAGTTCTTC.

V usage is TRBV7-2 and J usage is TRBJ2-3; D gene ambiguous. The CDR3 runs 13 residues. V gave up 1 base and J gave up 14 bases, with 16 bases separating them. Germline lookup yields CDR1 SGHTA and CDR2 FQGNSA. DNA for the CDR3: TGTGCCAGCAGCTTAGGTTGGCTGGCTCTACGGTATTTT. Translated, it gives CASSLGWLALRYF. The variable domain in full, with the rest retrieved from reference TRBV7-2 and TRBJ2-3, is GAGVSQSPSNKVTEKGKDVELRCDPISGHTALYWYRQSLGQGLEFLIYFQGNSAPDKSGLPSDRFSAERTGGSVSTLTIQRTQQEDSAVYLCASSLGWLALRYFGPGTRLTVL.

This chain connects TRBV5-1 to TRBJ1-6; D uncertain. The CDR3 consists of 14 residues. The germline V and J ends were trimmed by 0 bases and 7 bases, with 8 bases remaining between them. Germline V gene data show CDR1 as SGHRS and CDR2 as YFSETQ. CDR3 DNA sequence: TGCGCCAGCAGCTTGGGGTCGGTCAATTCACCCCTCCACTTT. This gives the protein CASSLGSVNSPLHF.

On this clonotype: The junction and the germline gene differ at one end; a read error may be behind it. The chain recombines TRBV6-6 with TRBJ1-2; D uncertain. Per the germline V gene, CDR1 is MNHNY and CDR2 is SVGAGI (reference sequence). The CDR3 spans 12 residues. CDR3 sequence: CASSYGGYGYIF. CDR3 sequence (DNA): TGTGCCAGCAGTTACGGCGGCTATGGCTACATCTTC.

This clonotype was counted at least ten times. The gene calls are TRBV5-5 and TRBJ2-6; 8 bases are shared with TRBD1. The CDR3 covers 17 residues. Trimming removed 3 bases from V and 0 bases from J; junction bases left unmatched: 5. CDR1 and CDR2 from the germline V gene are SGHKS and YYEKEE (reference sequence). The CDR3 loop reads CASSSQGGGSGANVLTF. CDR3 sequence (DNA): TGTGCCAGCAGCTCACAGGGGGGCGGCTCTGGGGCCAACGTCCTGACTTTC.

V gene TRBV7-6 combines with J gene TRBJ2-3; D ambiguous. The CDR3 is 12 residues long. Germline V lookup: CDR1 SGHVS, CDR2 FNYEAQ. Trimming cost V 7 bases and J 6 bases, with 11 bases left between them. The CDR3 reads CASNRLGDTQYF. CDR3 sequence (DNA): TGTGCCAGCAATAGGTTGGGTGATACGCAGTATTTT.

The chain links TRBV6-5 to TRBJ1-1; 8 positions match TRBD1. Germline V gene lookup returns CDR1 MNHEY and CDR2 SVGAGI. Trimming cost V 7 bases and J 3 bases; bases outside gene matches: 7. The CDR3 is made up of 14 amino acids. The CDR3 protein is CASTQGQGYTEAFF. CDR3 in DNA: TGTGCCAGCACTCAAGGACAGGGATACACTGAAGCTTTCTTT.

The chain couples TRBV7-9 to TRBJ2-4; maybe TRBD1 (6 bases). The CDR3 is 14 residues long. The V gene lost 5 bases and the J gene lost 8 bases, with 16 bases spanning the gap. Per germline, CDR1 SEHNR and CDR2 FQNEAQ (reference sequence). The CDR3 reads CASSLGQNEDIQYF. The CDR3 DNA reads TGTGCCAGCAGCCTAGGACAGAACGAAGACATTCAGTACTTC.

V usage is TRBV5-5 and J usage is TRBJ2-7; TRBD1 aligns across 8 bases. The CDR3 consists of 14 residues. Germline-derived CDR1 and CDR2 are SGHKS and YYEKEE (reference sequence). V dropped 5 bases and J dropped 4; count of bases not matched to a gene: 8. The CDR3 is CASSDTGGYYEQYF. The CDR3 region has the DNA TGTGCCAGCAGTGATACAGGGGGTTATTACGAGCAGTACTTC. The entire variable domain, with the rest obtained from reference TRBV5-5 and TRBJ2-7, is as follows: DAGVTQSPTHLIKTRGQQVTLRCSPISGHKSVSWYQQVLGQGPQFIFQYYEKEERGRGNFPDRFSARQFPNYSSELNVNALLLGDSALYLCASSDTGGYYEQYFGPGTRLTVT.

This clonotype was counted between two and nine times. The chain is built from TRBV4-2 and TRBJ2-7, with 9 bases lining up with TRBD1. There are 18 residues in the CDR3. The V gene end was trimmed by 3 bases and the J gene end by 3 bases; junction bases not matched to a gene: 15. Germline values: CDR1 LGHNA, CDR2 YNFKEQ. The CDR3 coding sequence is TGTGCCAGCAGCCATCACCGGGACAGGGCGCAATCTTACTACGAGCAGTACTTC. This translates into CASSHHRDRAQSYYEQYF.

This clonotype has a handful of counts. This chain links TRBV12-3 or TRBV12-4 with TRBJ2-7; a possible D gene is TRBD1 (6 bases). This CDR3 has 12 amino acids. Trimming took off 6 bases at V and 7 bases at J, with 13 bases between the two ends. CDR3: CASRDSVLEQYF. In DNA, the CDR3 is TGTGCCAGCAGGGACAGCGTGTTGGAGCAGTACTTC.

This clonotype occurred once. This chain uses TRBV6-5 with TRBJ2-1; 7 nucleotides align to TRBD2. Germline assignment: CDR1 MNHEY and CDR2 SVGAGI. This CDR3 has 16 amino acids. The trim removed 0 bases at V and 5 bases at J, leaving 7 bases unmatched. The CDR3 DNA follows: TGTGCCAGCAGTTACTCTGGCGGGAGTACCAACAATGAGCAGTTCTTC. Protein: CASSYSGGSTNNEQFF.

This clonotype has just a few counts. This rearrangement joins TRBV20-1 to TRBJ2-1, with 7 bases lining up with TRBD2. Germline V gene lookup returns CDR1 DFQATT and CDR2 SNEGSKA (reference sequence). The CDR3 covers 16 residues. Losses at the gene ends were 6 bases for V and 0 bases for J; bases not matched to a gene: 11. For the CDR3, the DNA is TGCAGTGCCAGGGCCGCTACGGGGGGCTCCTACAATGAGCAGTTCTTC. Its protein is CSARAATGGSYNEQFF.

This chain links TRBV5-1 with TRBJ2-3; tentatively, D is TRBD1 (5 bases). The length of the CDR3 is 17 residues. CDR1 and CDR2 (germline): SGHRS, YFSETQ. V was trimmed by 0 bases and J by 0 bases, leaving 14 bases between them. The CDR3, as DNA: TGCGCCAGCAGCTTGGGGTGGGGCTCATCTAGCACAGATACGCAGTATTTT. Translation gives CASSLGWGSSSTDTQYF. The variable domain in full, completed from reference TRBV5-1 and TRBJ2-3, reads KAGVTQTPRYLIKTRGQQVTLSCSPISGHRSVSWYQQTPGQGLQFLFEYFSETQRNKGNFPGRFSGRQFSNSRSEMNVSTLELGDSALYLCASSLGWGSSSTDTQYFGPGTRLTVL.

This clonotype was picked up a small number of times. CDR3 region: CASSLGAGGRGEQFF. The DNA of the CDR3 is TGTGCCAGCAGCTTAGGAGCGGGGGGCCGCGGTGAGCAGTTCTTC. V usage is TRBV7-9 and J usage is TRBJ2-1, with 9 bases lining up with TRBD2. The CDR3 totals 15 residues. Trimming took 1 base from V and 9 from J; bases not matched to a gene: 7. Germline V gene data show CDR1 as SEHNR and CDR2 as FQNEAQ (reference sequence). The full variable domain, its missing parts supplied by reference TRBV7-9 and TRBJ2-1, is DTGVSQNPRHKITKRGQNVTFRCDPISEHNRLYWYRQTLGQGPEFLTYFQNEAQLEKSRLLSDRFSAERPKGSFSTLEIQRTEQGDSAMYLCASSLGAGGRGEQFFGPGTRLTVL.

This clonotype has just a few counts. V and J are TRBV14 and TRBJ2-3; 10 bases agree with TRBD2. The CDR3 covers 17 residues. Germline CDR1 and CDR2: SGHDN and FVKESK. V gave up 0 bases and J gave up 5 bases; unmatched junction bases: 8. The CDR3: CASSQDPASGGLDTQYF. CDR3 DNA sequence: TGTGCCAGCAGCCAAGATCCGGCTAGCGGGGGTTTAGATACGCAGTATTTT.

This chain joins TRBV4-2 and TRBJ2-7; D perhaps matches TRBD2 (7 bases). Germline V gene sequence: CDR1 LGHNA, CDR2 YNFKEQ. This CDR3 comprises 16 residues. Trimming cost V 2 bases and J 1 base, with 15 bases left between them. CDR3 sequence (DNA): TGTGCCAGCAGCCAACTAGTCGGGGGGCCTTCCTACGAGCAGTACTTC. Amino acids: CASSQLVGGPSYEQYF.